The clone carrying this T cell receptor beta chain was counted between two and nine times. No antigen is known for it. CDR1 SNHLY and CDR2 FYNNEI come from the germline V gene. The CDR3 runs 14 residues. V was clipped by 2 bases and J by 2 bases, with 10 bases between them. One entry per CDR3 protein results from TCRdb running MiXCR on the reads. The data show about 830,000 distinct CDR3 sequences, approximately 29% seen once. The entry originates in a study of T cell repertoires in cytomegalovirus infection. Looking at the study overall: The authors used CMV epitopes that were HLA-C-restricted (recently identified) and HLA-B-restricted (well studied). TCR beta signatures that were public indicated CMV infection and matching HLA type.

Findings of the study overall: CMV-specific TCR beta clonotypes restricted by HLA-C were the ones dominating the ex vivo response.

The receptor was derived from a human donor in good health (CMV status not recorded). Some clones in this sample may be carry-over from other donors' samples. The gene calls are TRBV2 and TRBJ2-7, with TRBD2 as a possible D gene (6 bases). This specimen consisted of cultured CD8+ T cells from PBMCs, obtained from culture after CMV antigen stimulation. Here the CDR3 DNA reads TGTGCCAGCAGTGAAAGTTGGGGGGCCTACGAGCAGTACGTC. Its protein product is CASSESWGAYEQYV.